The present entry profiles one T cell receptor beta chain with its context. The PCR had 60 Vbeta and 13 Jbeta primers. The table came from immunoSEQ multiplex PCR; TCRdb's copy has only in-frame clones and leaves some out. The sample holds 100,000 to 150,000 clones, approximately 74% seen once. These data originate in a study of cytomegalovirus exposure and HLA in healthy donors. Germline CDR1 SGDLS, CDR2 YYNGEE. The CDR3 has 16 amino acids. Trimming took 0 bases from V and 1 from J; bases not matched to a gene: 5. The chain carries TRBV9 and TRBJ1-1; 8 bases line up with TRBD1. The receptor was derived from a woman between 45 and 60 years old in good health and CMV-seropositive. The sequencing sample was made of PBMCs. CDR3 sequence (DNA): TGTGCCAGCAGCGTAGGAAGGACAGGGCCGAACACTGAAGCTTTCTTT. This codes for CASSVGRTGPNTEAFF.